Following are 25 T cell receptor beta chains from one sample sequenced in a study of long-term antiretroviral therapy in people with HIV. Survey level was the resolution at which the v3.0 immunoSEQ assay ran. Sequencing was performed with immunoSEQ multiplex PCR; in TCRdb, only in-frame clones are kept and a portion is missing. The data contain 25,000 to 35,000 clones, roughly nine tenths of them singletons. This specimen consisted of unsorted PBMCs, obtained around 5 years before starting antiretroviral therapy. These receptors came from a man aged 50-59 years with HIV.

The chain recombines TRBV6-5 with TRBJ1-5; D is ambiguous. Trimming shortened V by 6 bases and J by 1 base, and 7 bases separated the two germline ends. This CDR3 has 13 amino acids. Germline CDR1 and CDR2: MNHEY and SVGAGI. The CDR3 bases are TGTGCCAGCAGCCCCAGGAGCAATCAGCCCCAGCATTTT. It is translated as CASSPRSNQPQHF.

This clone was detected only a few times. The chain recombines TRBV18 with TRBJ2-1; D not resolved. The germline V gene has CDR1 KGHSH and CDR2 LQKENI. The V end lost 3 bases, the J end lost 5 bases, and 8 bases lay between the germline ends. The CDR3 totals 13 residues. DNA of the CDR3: TGTGCCAGCTCACCGACATCCGACAATGAGCAGTTCTTC. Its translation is CASSPTSDNEQFF.

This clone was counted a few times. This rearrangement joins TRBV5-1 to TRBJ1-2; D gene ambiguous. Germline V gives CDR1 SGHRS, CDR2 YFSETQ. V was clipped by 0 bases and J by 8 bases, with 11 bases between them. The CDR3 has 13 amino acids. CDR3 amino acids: CASSLAGGRGYTF. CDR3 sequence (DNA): TGCGCCAGCAGCTTGGCCGGCGGGAGAGGCTACACCTTC.

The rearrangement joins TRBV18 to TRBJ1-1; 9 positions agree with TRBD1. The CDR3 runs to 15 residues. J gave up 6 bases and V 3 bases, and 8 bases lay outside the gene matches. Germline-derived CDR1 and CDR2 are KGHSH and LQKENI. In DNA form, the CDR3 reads TGTGCCAGCTCACCGCCAGACAGGGGGAGATCTGAAGCTTTCTTT. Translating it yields CASSPPDRGRSEAFF.

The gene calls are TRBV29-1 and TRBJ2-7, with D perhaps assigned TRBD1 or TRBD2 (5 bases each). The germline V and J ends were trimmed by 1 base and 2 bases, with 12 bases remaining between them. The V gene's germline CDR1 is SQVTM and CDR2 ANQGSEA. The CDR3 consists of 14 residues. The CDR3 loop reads CSVEGRGPTYEQYF. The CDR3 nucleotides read TGCAGCGTTGAAGGCCGGGGCCCAACCTACGAGCAGTACTTC.

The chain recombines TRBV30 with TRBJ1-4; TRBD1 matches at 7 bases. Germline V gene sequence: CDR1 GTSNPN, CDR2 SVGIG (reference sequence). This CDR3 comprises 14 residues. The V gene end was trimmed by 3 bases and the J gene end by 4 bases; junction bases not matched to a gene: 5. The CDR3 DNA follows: TGTGCCTGGAGCCCGACAGGGTTTAATGAAAAACTGTTTTTT. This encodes CAWSPTGFNEKLFF. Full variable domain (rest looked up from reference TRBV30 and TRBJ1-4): SQTIHQWPATLVQPVGSPLSLECTVEGTSNPNLYWYRQAAGRGLQLLFYSVGIGQISSEVPQNLSASRPQDRQFILSSKKLLLSDSGFYLCAWSPTGFNEKLFFGSGTQLSVL.

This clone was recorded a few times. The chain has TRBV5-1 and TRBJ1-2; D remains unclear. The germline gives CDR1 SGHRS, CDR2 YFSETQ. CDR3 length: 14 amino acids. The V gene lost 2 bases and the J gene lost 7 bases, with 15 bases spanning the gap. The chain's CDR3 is CASSFPSAPSGYTF. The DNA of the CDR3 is TGCGCCAGCAGCTTCCCGAGCGCTCCCTCTGGCTACACCTTC.

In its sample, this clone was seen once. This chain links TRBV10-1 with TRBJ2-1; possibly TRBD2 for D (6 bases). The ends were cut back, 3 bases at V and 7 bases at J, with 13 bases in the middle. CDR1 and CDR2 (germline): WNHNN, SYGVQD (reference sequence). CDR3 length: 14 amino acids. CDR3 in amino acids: CASSETLALNEQFF. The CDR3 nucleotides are TGCGCCAGCAGTGAAACGCTAGCGTTAAATGAGCAGTTCTTC.

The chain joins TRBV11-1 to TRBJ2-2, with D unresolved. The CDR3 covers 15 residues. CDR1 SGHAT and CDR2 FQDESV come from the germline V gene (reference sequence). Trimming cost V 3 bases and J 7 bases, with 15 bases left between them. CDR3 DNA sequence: TGTGCCAGCAGCTTTGAGCCCTTCCCCGGCGGGGAGCTGTTTTTT. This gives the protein CASSFEPFPGGELFF.

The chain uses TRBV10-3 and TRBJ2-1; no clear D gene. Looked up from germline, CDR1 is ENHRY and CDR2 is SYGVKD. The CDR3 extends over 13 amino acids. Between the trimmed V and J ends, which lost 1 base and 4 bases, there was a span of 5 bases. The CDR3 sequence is CAISEFRYNEQFF. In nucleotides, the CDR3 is TGTGCCATCAGTGAGTTCCGTTACAATGAGCAGTTCTTC.

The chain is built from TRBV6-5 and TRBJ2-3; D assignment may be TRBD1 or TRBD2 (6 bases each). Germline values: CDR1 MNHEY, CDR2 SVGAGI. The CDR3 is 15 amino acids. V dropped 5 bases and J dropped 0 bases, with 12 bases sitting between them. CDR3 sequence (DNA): TGTGCCAGCAGTCTCGGGGGCGGGAGCACAGATACGCAGTATTTT. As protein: CASSLGGGSTDTQYF.

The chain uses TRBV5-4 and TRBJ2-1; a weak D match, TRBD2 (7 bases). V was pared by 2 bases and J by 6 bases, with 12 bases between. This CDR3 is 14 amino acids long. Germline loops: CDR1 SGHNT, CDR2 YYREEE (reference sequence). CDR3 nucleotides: TGTGCCAGCAGCTTATCGGGGGGCGGCAATGAGCAGTTCTTC. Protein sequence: CASSLSGGGNEQFF.

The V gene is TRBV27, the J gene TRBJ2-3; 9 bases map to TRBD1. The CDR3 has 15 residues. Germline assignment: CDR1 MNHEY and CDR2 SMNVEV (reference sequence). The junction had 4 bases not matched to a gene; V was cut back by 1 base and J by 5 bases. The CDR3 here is CASSLWTGVGDTQYF. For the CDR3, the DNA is TGTGCCAGCAGTTTATGGACAGGGGTTGGAGATACGCAGTATTTT.

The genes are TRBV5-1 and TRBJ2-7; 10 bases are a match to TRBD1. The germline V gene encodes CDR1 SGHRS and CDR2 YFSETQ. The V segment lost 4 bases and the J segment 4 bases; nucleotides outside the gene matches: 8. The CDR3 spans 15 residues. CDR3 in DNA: TGCGCCAGCAGCAAGGGGACAGGGGAGCCTTACGAGCAGTACTTC. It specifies CASSKGTGEPYEQYF. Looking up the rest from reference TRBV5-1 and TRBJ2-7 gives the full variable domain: KAGVTQTPRYLIKTRGQQVTLSCSPISGHRSVSWYQQTPGQGLQFLFEYFSETQRNKGNFPGRFSGRQFSNSRSEMNVSTLELGDSALYLCASSKGTGEPYEQYFGPGTRLTVT.

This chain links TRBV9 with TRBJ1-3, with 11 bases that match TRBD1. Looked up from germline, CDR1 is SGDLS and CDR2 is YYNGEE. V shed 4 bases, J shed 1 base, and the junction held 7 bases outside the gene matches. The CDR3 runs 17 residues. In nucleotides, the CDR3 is TGTGCCAGCAGCACAGACGGACAGGGGGCTTCTGGAAACACCATATATTTT. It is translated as CASSTDGQGASGNTIYF.

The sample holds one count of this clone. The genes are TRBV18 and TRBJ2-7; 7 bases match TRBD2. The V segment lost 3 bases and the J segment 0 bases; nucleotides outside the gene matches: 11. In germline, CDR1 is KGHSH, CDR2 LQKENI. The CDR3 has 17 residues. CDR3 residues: CASSPHTFLAASYEQYF. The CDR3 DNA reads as TGTGCCAGCTCACCCCACACCTTTCTAGCGGCCTCCTACGAGCAGTACTTC.

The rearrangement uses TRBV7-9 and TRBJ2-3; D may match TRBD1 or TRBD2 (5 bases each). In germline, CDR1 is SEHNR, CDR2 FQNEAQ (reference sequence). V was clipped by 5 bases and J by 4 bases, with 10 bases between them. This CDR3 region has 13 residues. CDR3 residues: CASSRDLPDTQYF. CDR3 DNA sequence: TGTGCCAGCAGCCGGGACCTCCCAGATACGCAGTATTTT.

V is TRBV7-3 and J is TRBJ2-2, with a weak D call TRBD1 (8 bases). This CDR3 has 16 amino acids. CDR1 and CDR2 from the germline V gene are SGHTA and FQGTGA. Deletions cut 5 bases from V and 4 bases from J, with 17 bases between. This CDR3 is CASSPNRGGGTGELFF. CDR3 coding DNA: TGTGCCAGCAGCCCTAACAGGGGGGGTGGCACCGGGGAGCTGTTTTTT.

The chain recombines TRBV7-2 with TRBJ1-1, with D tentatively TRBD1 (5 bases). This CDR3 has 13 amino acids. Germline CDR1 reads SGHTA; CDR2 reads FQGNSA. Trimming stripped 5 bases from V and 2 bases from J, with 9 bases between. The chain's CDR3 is CASSRRGNTEAFF. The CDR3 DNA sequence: TGTGCCAGCAGCCGGAGGGGTAACACTGAAGCTTTCTTT. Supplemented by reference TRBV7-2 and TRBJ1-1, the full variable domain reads GAGVSQSPSNKVTEKGKDVELRCDPISGHTALYWYRQSLGQGLEFLIYFQGNSAPDKSGLPSDRFSAERTGGSVSTLTIQRTQQEDSAVYLCASSRRGNTEAFFGQGTRLTVV.

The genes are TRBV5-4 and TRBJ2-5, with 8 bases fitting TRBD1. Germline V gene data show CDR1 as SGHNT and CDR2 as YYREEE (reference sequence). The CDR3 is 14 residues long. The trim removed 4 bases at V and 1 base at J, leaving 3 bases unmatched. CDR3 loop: CASSIGQGQETQYF. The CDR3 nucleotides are TGTGCCAGCAGCATAGGACAGGGCCAAGAGACCCAGTACTTC.

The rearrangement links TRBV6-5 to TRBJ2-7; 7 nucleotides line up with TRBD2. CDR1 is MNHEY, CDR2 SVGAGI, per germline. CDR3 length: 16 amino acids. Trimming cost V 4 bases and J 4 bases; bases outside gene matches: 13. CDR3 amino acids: CASSLGQRGPPYEQYF. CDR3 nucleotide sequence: TGTGCCAGCAGTTTGGGTCAGCGGGGCCCCCCGTACGAGCAGTACTTC.

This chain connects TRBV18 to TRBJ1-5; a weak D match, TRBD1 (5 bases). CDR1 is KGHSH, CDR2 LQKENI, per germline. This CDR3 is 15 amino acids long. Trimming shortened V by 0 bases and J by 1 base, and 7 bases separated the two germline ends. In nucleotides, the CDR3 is TGTGCCAGCTCACCACCGGACACAAGCAATCAGCCCCAGCATTTT. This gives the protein CASSPPDTSNQPQHF. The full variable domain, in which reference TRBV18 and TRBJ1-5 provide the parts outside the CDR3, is NAGVMQNPRHLVRRRGQEARLRCSPMKGHSHVYWYRQLPEEGLKFMVYLQKENIIDESGMPKERFSAEFPKEGPSILRIQQVVRGDSAAYFCASSPPDTSNQPQHFGDGTRLSIL.

CDR3 nucleotide sequence: TGTGCCAGCAGCGTTGAGGGCCTGCAAGAGACCCAGTACTTC. Amino acids: CASSVEGLQETQYF. V gene TRBV5-6 combines with J gene TRBJ2-5; possible D gene TRBD2, 5 bases. The CDR3 runs 14 residues. Per germline, CDR1 SGHDT and CDR2 YYEEEE. V lost 4 bases to trimming and J lost 2 bases, with 12 bases between them.

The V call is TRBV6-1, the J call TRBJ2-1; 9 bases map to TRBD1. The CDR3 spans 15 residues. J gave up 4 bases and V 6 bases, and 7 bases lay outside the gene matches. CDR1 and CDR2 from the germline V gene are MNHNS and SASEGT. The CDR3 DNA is TGTGCCAGCAGCCGACCGGGACAGGGATACAATGAGCAGTTCTTC. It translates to CASSRPGQGYNEQFF.

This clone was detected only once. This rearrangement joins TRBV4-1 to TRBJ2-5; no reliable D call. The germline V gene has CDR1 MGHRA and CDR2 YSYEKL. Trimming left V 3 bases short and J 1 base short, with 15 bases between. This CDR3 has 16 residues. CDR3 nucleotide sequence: TGCGCCAGCAGCCATTTCCCGAGGCCGTTCCAAGAGACCCAGTACTTC. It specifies CASSHFPRPFQETQYF.